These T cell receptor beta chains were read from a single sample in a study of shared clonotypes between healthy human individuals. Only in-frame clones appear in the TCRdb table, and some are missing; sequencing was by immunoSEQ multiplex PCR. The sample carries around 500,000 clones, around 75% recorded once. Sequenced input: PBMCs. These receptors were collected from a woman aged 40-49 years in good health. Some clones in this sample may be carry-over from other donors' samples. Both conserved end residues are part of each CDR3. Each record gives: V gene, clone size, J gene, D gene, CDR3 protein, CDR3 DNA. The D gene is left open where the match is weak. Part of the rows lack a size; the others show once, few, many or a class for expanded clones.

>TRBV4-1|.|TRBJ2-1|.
CASSQGREYKTSNEQFF
TGCGCCAGCAGCCAAGGACGGGAGTATAAAACCAGCAATGAGCAGTTCTTC
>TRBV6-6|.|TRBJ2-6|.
CASSYGVPGANVLTF
TGTGCCAGCAGTTACGGGGTTCCTGGGGCCAACGTCCTGACTTTC
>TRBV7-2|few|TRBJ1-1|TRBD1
CASSLARQGTEAFF
TGTGCCAGCAGCTTAGCCCGACAGGGGACGGAAGCTTTCTTT
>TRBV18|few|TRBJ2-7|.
CASSPRVGEQYF
TGTGCCAGCTCACCCCGAGTGGGTGAGCAGTACTTC
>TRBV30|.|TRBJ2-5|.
CAWSGAQETQYF
TGTGCCTGGAGTGGAGCTCAAGAGACCCAGTACTTC
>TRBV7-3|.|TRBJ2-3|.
CASSLVKSDTQYF
TGTGCCAGCAGCTTAGTCAAGAGTGATACGCAGTATTTT
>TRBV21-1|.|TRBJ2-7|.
CASSKGEGGSGSYEQYF
TGTGCCAGCAGCAAAGGGGAGGGGGGTAGCGGGAGCTACGAGCAGTACTTC
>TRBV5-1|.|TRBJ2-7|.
CASSLEGHEQYF
TGCGCCAGCAGCCTGGAGGGGCACGAGCAGTACTTC
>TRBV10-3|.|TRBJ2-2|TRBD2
CAIGGLGSLAGELFF
TGTGCCATCGGGGGACTAGGGTCTCTGGCCGGGGAGCTGTTTTTT
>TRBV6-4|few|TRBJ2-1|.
CASSLVPEAYNEQFF
TGTGCCAGCAGCTTAGTTCCAGAGGCCTACAATGAGCAGTTCTTC
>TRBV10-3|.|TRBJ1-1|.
CAISESPPEAFF
TGTGCCATCAGTGAATCTCCCCCTGAAGCTTTCTTT
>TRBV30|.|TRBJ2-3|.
CAWSGGPKSTDTQYF
TGTGCCTGGAGTGGAGGTCCTAAGAGCACAGATACGCAGTATTTT
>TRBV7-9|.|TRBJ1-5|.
CASSFGDQPQHF
TGTGCCAGCAGCTTTGGGGATCAGCCCCAGCATTTT
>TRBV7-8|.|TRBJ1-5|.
CASSLGTEDSNQPQHF
TGTGCCAGCAGCTTAGGGACGGAGGATAGCAATCAGCCCCAGCATTTT
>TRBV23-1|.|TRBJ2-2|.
CASSRSDSREVAGELFF
TGCGCCAGCAGTCGATCTGACAGCCGCGAAGTGGCCGGGGAGCTGTTTTTT
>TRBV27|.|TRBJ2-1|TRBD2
CASSPRLADISYNEQFF
TGTGCCAGCAGTCCCAGACTAGCGGATATCTCCTACAATGAGCAGTTCTTC
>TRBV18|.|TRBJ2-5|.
CASSTLAFQETQYF
TGTGCCAGCTCAACACTAGCATTTCAGGAGACCCAGTACTTC
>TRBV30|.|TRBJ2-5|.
CAWSVRRHQETQYF
TGTGCCTGGAGTGTACGCAGGCACCAAGAGACCCAGTACTTC
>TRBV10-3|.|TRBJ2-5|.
CAISEHARETQYF
TGTGCCATCAGTGAGCACGCCCGGGAGACCCAGTACTTC
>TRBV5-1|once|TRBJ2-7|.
CASSLGPGASSYEQYF
TGCGCCAGCAGCTTGGGGCCGGGGGCCAGCTCCTACGAGCAGTACTTC
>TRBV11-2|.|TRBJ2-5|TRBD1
CASSSGQLPRAQYF
TGTGCCAGCAGCTCGGGACAGCTGCCGAGGGCCCAGTACTTC
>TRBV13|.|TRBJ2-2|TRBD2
CASSSLGTSGSNTGELFF
TGTGCCAGCAGCTCCCTCGGGACTAGCGGGTCAAACACCGGGGAGCTGTTTTTT
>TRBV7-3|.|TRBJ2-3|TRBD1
CASSLTGSVADTQYF
TGTGCCAGCAGCTTGACAGGGTCGGTTGCAGATACGCAGTATTTT
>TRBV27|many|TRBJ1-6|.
CASRPDSPGSPLHF
TGTGCCAGCAGGCCTGACAGTCCCGGTTCACCCCTCCACTTT
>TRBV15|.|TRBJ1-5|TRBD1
CATSRTGQGKSNQPQHF
TGTGCCACCAGCAGGACAGGGCAGGGAAAGAGCAATCAGCCCCAGCATTTT
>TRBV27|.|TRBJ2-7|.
CASSLRGNGNEQYF
TGTGCCAGCAGTTTACGTGGGAATGGGAACGAGCAGTACTTC
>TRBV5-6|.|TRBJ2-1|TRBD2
CASSLPGLAGNEQFF
TGTGCCAGCAGCCTACCGGGACTAGCGGGAAATGAGCAGTTCTTC
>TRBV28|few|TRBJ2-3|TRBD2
CASTPRLAGGTDTQYF
TGTGCCAGCACCCCCAGACTAGCGGGAGGGACAGATACGCAGTATTTT
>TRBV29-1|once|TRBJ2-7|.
CSVEDLRTYEQYF
TGCAGCGTTGAAGATTTGCGAACCTACGAGCAGTACTTC
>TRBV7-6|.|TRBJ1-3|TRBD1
CASSPARGPSGNTIYF
TGTGCCAGCAGCCCAGCGAGGGGGCCCTCTGGAAACACCATATATTTT
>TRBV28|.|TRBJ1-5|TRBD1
CASSGQGGGNQPQHF
TGTGCCAGCAGTGGACAGGGGGGAGGCAATCAGCCCCAGCATTTT
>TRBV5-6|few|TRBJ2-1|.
CASSWGYRSRLNEQFF
TGTGCCAGCAGCTGGGGGTATAGGTCTCGGTTGAATGAGCAGTTCTTC
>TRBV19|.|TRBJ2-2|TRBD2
CASTTIAGDTGELFF
TGTGCCAGTACCACTATTGCGGGAGACACCGGGGAGCTGTTTTTT
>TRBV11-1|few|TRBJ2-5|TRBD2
CASSNLAGGGETQYF
TGTGCCAGCAGCAATCTAGCGGGAGGGGGTGAGACCCAGTACTTC
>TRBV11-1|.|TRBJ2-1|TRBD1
CAVKGQGVFNEQFF
TGTGCCGTCAAGGGACAGGGGGTTTTCAATGAGCAGTTCTTC
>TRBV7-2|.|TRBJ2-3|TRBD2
CASGFGAGVGDTQYF
TGTGCCAGTGGGTTTGGGGCGGGAGTAGGTGATACGCAGTATTTT
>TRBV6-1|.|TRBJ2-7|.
CASSGRVLAYEQYF
TGTGCCAGCAGTGGGCGGGTCCTTGCCTACGAGCAGTACTTC
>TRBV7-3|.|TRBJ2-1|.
CASSLTSVSYNEQFF
TGTGCCAGCAGCTTAACTAGCGTCTCCTACAATGAGCAGTTCTTC
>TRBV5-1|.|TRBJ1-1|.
CASSFPNTNTEAFF
TGCGCCAGCAGCTTTCCAAATACGAACACTGAAGCTTTCTTT
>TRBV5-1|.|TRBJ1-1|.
CASSVGQLNTEAFF
TGCGCCAGCAGCGTAGGACAGCTGAACACTGAAGCTTTCTTT
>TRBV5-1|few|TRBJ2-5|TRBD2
CASSLTSGSGETQYF
TGCGCCAGCAGCTTGACTAGCGGGAGCGGAGAGACCCAGTACTTC
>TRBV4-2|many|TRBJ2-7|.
CASSQEGDVSYEQYF
TGTGCCAGCAGCCAAGAAGGAGATGTATCCTACGAGCAGTACTTC
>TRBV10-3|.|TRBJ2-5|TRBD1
CAISTGTGGEETQYF
TGTGCCATCAGTACCGGGACAGGGGGGGAAGAGACCCAGTACTTC
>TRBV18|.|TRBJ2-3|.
CASSRDSPSTDTQYF
TGTGCCAGCTCACGCGACAGTCCTAGCACAGATACGCAGTATTTT
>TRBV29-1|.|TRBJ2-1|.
CSVERVPWANEQFF
TGCAGCGTTGAGCGCGTCCCCTGGGCCAATGAGCAGTTCTTC
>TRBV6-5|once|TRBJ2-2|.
CASSYSRNTGELFF
TGTGCCAGCAGTTACTCCAGAAACACCGGGGAGCTGTTTTTT
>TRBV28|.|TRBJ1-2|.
CASSWTRGNYGYTF
TGTGCCAGCAGTTGGACAAGGGGGAACTATGGCTACACCTTC
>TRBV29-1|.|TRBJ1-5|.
CSGTDSSNQPQHF
TGCAGCGGTACCGACAGTTCGAATCAGCCCCAGCATTTT
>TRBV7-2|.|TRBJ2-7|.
CASSATGSYEQYF
TGTGCCAGCAGCGCGACAGGCTCCTACGAGCAGTACTTC
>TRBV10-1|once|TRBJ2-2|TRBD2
CASSVVAGNTGELFF
TGCGCCAGCTCCGTGGTAGCGGGGAACACCGGGGAGCTGTTTTTT
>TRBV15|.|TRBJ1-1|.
CATSRDSPNTEAFF
TGTGCCACCAGCAGAGATTCCCCAAACACTGAAGCTTTCTTT
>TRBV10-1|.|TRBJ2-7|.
CASGPGRLGDFPYEQYF
TGCGCCAGCGGCCCGGGGAGACTAGGAGATTTCCCCTACGAGCAGTACTTC
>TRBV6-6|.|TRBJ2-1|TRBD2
CASSGSGSSYNEQFF
TGTGCCAGCAGCGGAAGCGGGAGCTCCTACAATGAGCAGTTCTTC
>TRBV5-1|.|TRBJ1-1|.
CASSPLTGSNTEAFF
TGCGCCAGCAGCCCCCTGACAGGATCGAACACTGAAGCTTTCTTT
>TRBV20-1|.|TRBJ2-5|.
CSASSTGAQYF
TGCAGTGCTAGCTCGACTGGAGCACAGTACTTC
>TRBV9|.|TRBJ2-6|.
CASSAAGLGANVLTF
TGTGCCAGCAGCGCCGCAGGGTTGGGGGCCAACGTCCTGACTTTC
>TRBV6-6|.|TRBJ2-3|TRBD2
CASRTPGLAGTDTQYF
TGTGCCAGCAGGACCCCGGGACTAGCGGGTACAGATACGCAGTATTTT
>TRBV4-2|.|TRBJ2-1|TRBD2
CASSQDLREAYNEQFF
TGTGCCAGCAGCCAAGATTTGCGGGAGGCCTACAATGAGCAGTTCTTC
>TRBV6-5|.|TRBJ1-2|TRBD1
CASSKTGTYGYTF
TGTGCCAGCAGCAAGACAGGGACCTATGGCTACACCTTC